The 20 T cell receptor beta chains below all came from one sample that was sequenced in a study of T cells in Graves' hyperthyroidism and ophthalmopathy. Amplification of TCR beta CDR3 regions was performed using RNA transcripts as template. The HTBI set primed first-round TCR CDR3 RT-PCR. MiXCR was run by TCRdb on the multiplex PCR reads, yielding one entry per CDR3 protein. The sample has almost 600,000 distinct CDR3 sequences, approximately 15% seen once. The sequencing sample was made of blood. Every receptor here comes from a woman in her twenties or thirties with Graves' hyperthyroidism that later progressed to Graves' ophthalmopathy.

This sequence joins TRBV28 and TRBJ2-5, with 9 bases fitting TRBD1. With 6 bases clipped from V and 5 bases from J, the junction kept 13 bases outside the gene matches. Germline V CDR1 and CDR2: MDHEN, SYDVKM. The CDR3 is 16 amino acids. CDR3 loop: CASRKPHRGLDETQYF. The CDR3 DNA reads as TGTGCCAGCAGGAAACCTCACAGGGGGCTGGATGAGACCCAGTACTTC.

The table lists this clonotype with a few counts. The chain is built from TRBV18 and TRBJ2-1; 10 bases map to TRBD2. Per germline, CDR1 KGHSH and CDR2 LQKENI. This CDR3 comprises 13 residues. Unmatched junction bases numbered 0, after V lost 4 bases and J lost 6 bases. CDR3 sequence: CASSQREGNEQFF. For the CDR3, the DNA is TGTGCCAGCTCACAGCGGGAGGGCAATGAGCAGTTCTTC.

In this sample, this clonotype turned up many times. The chain couples TRBV11-2 to TRBJ1-5; D may be TRBD1 (6 bases). There are 15 residues in the CDR3. Per the germline V gene, CDR1 is SGHAT and CDR2 is FQNNGV. V was clipped by 1 base and J by 3 bases, with 10 bases between them. CDR3: CASSLGDTFNQPQHF. CDR3 in DNA: TGTGCCAGCAGCTTAGGGGACACTTTCAATCAGCCCCAGCATTTT.

This clonotype appeared many times. The rearrangement links TRBV20-1 to TRBJ2-7; 11 bases align to TRBD1. The junction had 5 bases not matched to a gene; V was cut back by 4 bases and J by 6 bases. CDR1 is DFQATT and CDR2 is SNEGSKA in the germline V gene (reference sequence). This CDR3 is 13 amino acids long. The CDR3 nucleotides read TGCAGTGCTACCTGGACAGGGGGCTTCGAGCAGTACTTC. Its protein is CSATWTGGFEQYF.

This clonotype was seen only a few times. This rearrangement joins TRBV5-1 to TRBJ2-3; no reliable D call. Germline V gene data show CDR1 as SGHRS and CDR2 as YFSETQ. Trimming removed 5 bases at V and 3 bases at J, with 10 bases between. CDR3 length: 13 amino acids. CDR3 region: CASREGSTDTQYF. The DNA for the CDR3 is TGCGCCAGCAGAGAAGGATCGACAGATACGCAGTATTTT.

This clonotype was seen many times. The chain is built from TRBV3-1 and TRBJ1-1; unclear D gene. Germline CDR1 LGHDT, CDR2 YNNKEL (reference sequence). The CDR3 extends over 12 amino acids. The V and J ends lost 3 bases and 6 bases respectively, with 8 bases between them. The CDR3 is CASSQAGAEAFF. The DNA of the CDR3 is TGTGCCAGCAGCCAGGCCGGGGCTGAAGCTTTCTTT.

CDR3 DNA: TGTGCCAGCAGTCGCTGGGGGGGTGAGCAGTTCTTC. As protein: CASSRWGGEQFF. The rearrangement links TRBV12-3 or TRBV12-4 to TRBJ2-1, with TRBD2 matching over 7 bases. V gave up 5 bases and J gave up 9 bases; unmatched junction bases: 4. CDR3 length: 12 residues.

This clonotype was observed many times. The chain is built from TRBV13 and TRBJ2-7; possibly TRBD1 for D (6 bases). Germline V lookup: CDR1 PRHDT, CDR2 FYEKMQ (reference sequence). The V end was cut by 0 bases, the J end by 3 bases, with 12 bases between. There are 15 residues in the CDR3. In DNA form, the CDR3 reads TGTGCCAGCAGCTTAGGCATGAGGGGGAACTACGAGCAGTACTTC. The encoded protein is CASSLGMRGNYEQYF.

This clonotype has at least ten counts. This sequence joins TRBV6-6 and TRBJ1-6, with TRBD1 matching 10 bases. The CDR3 covers 16 residues. Germline CDR1 MNHNY, CDR2 SVGAGI (reference sequence). J lost 5 bases, V lost 0 bases, and 1 base had no gene match. For the CDR3, the DNA is TGTGCCAGCAGTTACTCAGGGACAGGGGATAATTCACCCCTCCACTTT. As protein: CASSYSGTGDNSPLHF.

This clonotype was recorded at least ten times. The CDR3 region is CASSPLDRGRGSTEAFF. The CDR3, as DNA: TGTGCCAGCTCACCCTTGGACAGGGGGCGCGGAAGCACTGAAGCTTTCTTT. The chain recombines TRBV18 with TRBJ1-1, with TRBD1 identical over 11 bases. Trimming cost V 3 bases and J 4 bases; bases outside gene matches: 10. CDR1 KGHSH and CDR2 LQKENI come from the germline V gene. The CDR3 sequence is 17 residues long. The whole variable domain, filled in from reference TRBV18 and TRBJ1-1, reads NAGVMQNPRHLVRRRGQEARLRCSPMKGHSHVYWYRQLPEEGLKFMVYLQKENIIDESGMPKERFSAEFPKEGPSILRIQQVVRGDSAAYFCASSPLDRGRGSTEAFFGQGTRLTVV.

The sample holds many counts of this clonotype. The V and J genes are TRBV7-3 and TRBJ2-2; TRBD1 matches 8 bases. Trimming cost V 6 bases and J 4 bases; bases outside gene matches: 4. CDR3 length equals 14 residues. Germline lookup yields CDR1 SGHTA and CDR2 FQGTGA. The CDR3 DNA reads TGTGCCAGCAGGGCAACAGGGGGCACCGGGGAGCTGTTTTTT. It is translated as CASRATGGTGELFF.

V is TRBV29-1 and J is TRBJ2-2; D might be TRBD1 (6 bases). The CDR3 consists of 16 residues. V lost 3 bases and J lost 0, with 14 bases in between. Germline V lookup: CDR1 SQVTM, CDR2 ANQGSEA. CDR3 DNA sequence: TGCAGCGTTGAGCTGCGGACAGCGACGAACACCGGGGAGCTGTTTTTT. Amino acid sequence: CSVELRTATNTGELFF.

This clonotype was counted many times. The chain is built from TRBV24-1 and TRBJ2-5, with TRBD2 identical over 7 bases. The CDR3 contains 15 residues. Trimming at V came to 1 base and at J to 4 bases, leaving 5 bases not matched to a gene. From germline, CDR1 is KGHDR and CDR2 SFDVKD. The CDR3 is CATSDFAGVSETQYF. CDR3 nucleotides: TGTGCCACCAGTGATTTTGCGGGAGTGTCAGAGACCCAGTACTTC.

The V and J genes are TRBV29-1 and TRBJ1-4, with D possibly being TRBD1 (5 bases). Germline CDR1 SQVTM, CDR2 ANQGSEA. V was cut by 3 bases and J by 7 bases, with 6 bases left in between. CDR3 length equals 11 residues. The CDR3 here is CSVEQGEKLFF. The CDR3 nucleotides read TGCAGCGTTGAGCAGGGTGAAAAACTGTTTTTT.

Regarding this clonotype: A much larger clone lies one base from this, so it may be a read error. V and J are TRBV2 and TRBJ2-7; 7 bases map to TRBD1. This CDR3 region has 14 residues. V gave up 6 bases and J gave up 4 bases; unmatched junction bases: 9. CDR1 and CDR2 (germline): SNHLY, FYNNEI. CDR3: CASSLAQGQYEQYF. DNA for the CDR3: TGTGCCAGCAGCCTCGCACAGGGGCAATACGAGCAGTACTTC.

This clonotype was seen at least ten times. This CDR3 is CASSEGETALWGLFF. CDR3 coding DNA: TGTGCCAGCAGTGAGGGGGAGACGGCACTTTGGGGACTGTTTTTT. V is TRBV2 and J is TRBJ2-2; D might be TRBD1 or TRBD2, each matching 5 bases. The CDR3 spans 15 residues. Germline V gives CDR1 SNHLY, CDR2 FYNNEI. Trimming pared 3 bases from V and 14 bases from J, leaving 22 bases between.

This chain links TRBV28 with TRBJ1-2, with D possibly matching TRBD1 (6 bases). The V gene's germline CDR1 is MDHEN and CDR2 SYDVKM. CDR3 length: 12 amino acids. V lost 11 bases to trimming and J lost 5 bases, with 15 bases between them. The CDR3 loop reads CAGVGTQYGYTF. In nucleotides, the CDR3 is TGTGCCGGCGTAGGGACACAGTATGGCTACACCTTC.

Points on this clonotype: Given a much more abundant clone one base away, this may be a read error. V usage is TRBV11-2 and J usage is TRBJ1-4; no clear D. The V end lost 1 base, the J end lost 7 bases, and 13 bases lay between the germline ends. Germline-derived CDR1 and CDR2 are SGHAT and FQNNGV. The CDR3 has 15 residues. CDR3 DNA sequence: TGTGCCAGCAGCTTAGGTCCCGCGGGGAGTGAAAAACTGTTTTTT. This encodes CASSLGPAGSEKLFF.

This clonotype showed up many times. The genes are TRBV19 and TRBJ1-5; D is undetermined. Trimming cost V 7 bases and J 0 bases, with 10 bases left between them. The CDR3 contains 14 residues. CDR1 and CDR2 (germline): LNHDA, SQIVND (reference sequence). The CDR3 spells CASTDDNSNQPQHF. DNA for the CDR3: TGTGCCAGTACTGATGATAATAGCAATCAGCCCCAGCATTTT.

Regarding this clonotype: This may come from a read error, since a much larger clone is one base off. The V gene is TRBV20-1, the J gene TRBJ2-2; 14 nucleotides align to TRBD2. This CDR3 spans 15 amino acids. Germline V CDR1 and CDR2: DFQATT, SNEGSKA (reference sequence). CDR3 nucleotides: TGCAGTGCCGCGGGACTAGCGGGGGACACCGGGGATCTGTTTTTT. Protein: CSAAGLAGDTGDLFF.